This T cell receptor (beta chain) was found in a study of T cell responses to AZD1222 COVID-19 vaccine. Study-level points and caveats: There were repertoire samples only from the period after the peak T cell response. Donors were chiefly white British, with a greater number of females, and clonal diversity was perhaps underestimated. In the spike-specific TCR repertoire, nearly half reportedly target unmutated variant regions.

A word on this clone: The antigen is not known.

Libraries were prepared by immunoSEQ multiplex PCR; TCRdb keeps only in-frame clonotypes and omits some of them. The sample holds about 73,000 clones, 70% to 90% seen once. The ends were cut back, 1 base at V and 0 bases at J, with 10 bases in the middle. This CDR3 contains 16 residues. The germline V gene has CDR1 LGHDT and CDR2 YNNKEL (reference sequence). The sequences come from peripheral blood, collected on day 0 of AZD1222 vaccination. This TCR was recovered from an adult in good health. V and J are TRBV3-1 (or the pseudogene TRBV3-2) and TRBJ1-3; D is undetermined. The CDR3 spells CASSQADVGSGNTIYF. The CDR3 bases are TGTGCCAGCAGCCAAGCAGACGTGGGCTCTGGAAACACCATATATTTT.